The 27 T cell receptor beta chains below were found in one sample sequenced in a study of cytomegalovirus exposure and HLA in healthy donors. Primers included in the PCR were 60 Vbeta and 13 Jbeta primers. Sequencing used immunoSEQ multiplex PCR; TCRdb keeps in-frame clones, though not all of them. This sample has some 130,000 clones; around 78% occur once, and the top ten carry around 1.5%. Material for sequencing was PBMCs. The receptor set was obtained from a woman younger than 30 in good health and CMV-seronegative.

The rearrangement uses TRBV6-1 and TRBJ2-5, with 13 bases identical to TRBD2. The ends lost 6 bases at V and 4 bases at J; junction bases unmatched: 2. The germline CDR1 and CDR2 sequences are MNHNS and SASEGT. This CDR3 is 14 amino acids long. The CDR3 sequence: CASRRLAGGETQYF. CDR3 nucleotide sequence: TGTGCCAGCAGGCGACTAGCGGGGGGAGAGACCCAGTACTTC.

The chain uses TRBV6-5 and TRBJ1-1, with TRBD1 matching 9 bases. The CDR3 is 15 residues long. V trimming: 0 bases; J trimming: 5 bases; junction bases outside the gene matches: 4. The V gene's germline CDR1 is MNHEY and CDR2 SVGAGI. CDR3 region: CASSYSTGGRTEAFF. In DNA, the CDR3 is TGTGCCAGCAGTTACTCAACAGGGGGCAGAACTGAAGCTTTCTTT.

The V call is TRBV10-3, the J call TRBJ2-1; 14 bases line up with TRBD2. Germline CDR1 ENHRY, CDR2 SYGVKD. This CDR3 has 16 residues. J lost 12 bases, V lost 6 bases, and 13 bases had no gene match. The CDR3 loop reads CAISYLPGLAGEGQFF. DNA of the CDR3: TGTGCCATCAGCTACCTCCCGGGACTAGCGGGAGAAGGGCAGTTCTTC.

The chain has TRBV5-1 and TRBJ2-7; the match to TRBD1 covers 9 bases. CDR3 length equals 14 residues. Germline trimming cut 7 bases from V and 5 bases from J; bases unmatched to any gene: 10. Germline V gene sequence: CDR1 SGHRS, CDR2 YFSETQ. The CDR3 reads CASGSTGQGDEQYF. As DNA, the CDR3 is TGCGCCAGCGGATCCACGGGACAGGGCGACGAGCAGTACTTC.

This clone was picked up one time. V usage is TRBV11-2 and J usage is TRBJ1-1; D gene ambiguous. V was cut by 1 base and J by 5 bases, with 8 bases left in between. Germline assignment: CDR1 SGHAT and CDR2 FQNNGV. The CDR3 covers 13 residues. The CDR3 here is CASSLGLATEAFF. The CDR3 DNA reads as TGTGCCAGCAGCTTAGGCTTGGCTACTGAAGCTTTCTTT.

The chain has TRBV4-1 and TRBJ2-7; possible D gene TRBD1, 6 bases. Per the germline V gene, CDR1 is MGHRA and CDR2 is YSYEKL. V was cut by 5 bases and J by 2 bases, with 16 bases left in between. The CDR3 runs 15 residues. The DNA for the CDR3 is TGCGCCAGCAGCTACTCAGGGGCCGGGGCCTACGAGCAGTACTTC. This codes for CASSYSGAGAYEQYF.

This clone was detected once. This chain links TRBV27 with TRBJ2-6, with TRBD1 identical over 7 bases. Trimming took 7 bases from V and 4 from J; bases not matched to a gene: 7. The CDR3 is made up of 15 amino acids. Germline V gene lookup returns CDR1 MNHEY and CDR2 SMNVEV (reference sequence). The CDR3 loop reads CASTQGVSGANVLTF. Written as DNA, the CDR3 is TGTGCCAGCACCCAGGGGGTTTCCGGGGCCAACGTCCTGACTTTC.

The chain carries TRBV28 and TRBJ2-5, with a possible D match to TRBD2 (6 bases). The CDR3 runs to 12 residues. Germline values: CDR1 MDHEN, CDR2 SYDVKM. Trimming cost V 4 bases and J 5 bases, with 8 bases left between them. The CDR3 region has the DNA TGTGCCAGCAGTTCTGGAGGGGAGACCCAGTACTTC. Its translation: CASSSGGETQYF.

This clone was observed a single time. The J gene is TRBJ2-3, the V gene TRBV27; a weak D match, TRBD2 (5 bases). V was cut by 6 bases and J by 6 bases, with 7 bases left in between. Germline V lookup: CDR1 MNHEY, CDR2 SMNVEV (reference sequence). The CDR3 consists of 11 residues. This chain's CDR3 is CASSRGDTQYF. The CDR3 DNA is TGTGCCAGCAGCCGCGGGGATACGCAGTATTTT.

The chain recombines TRBV2 with TRBJ1-1, with D perhaps matching TRBD1 (6 bases). Germline CDR1 is SNHLY and CDR2 is FYNNEI. The ends were cut back, 10 bases at V and 0 bases at J, with 15 bases in the middle. The CDR3 is made up of 14 amino acids. CDR3 coding DNA: TGTGCCACCACAGGGACTATCTTGAACACTGAAGCTTTCTTT. Translated: CATTGTILNTEAFF. Together with reference TRBV2 and TRBJ1-1, the CDR3 gives the full variable domain: EPEVTQTPSHQVTQMGQEVILRCVPISNHLYFYWYRQILGQKVEFLVSFYNNEISEKSEIFDDQFSVERPDGSNFTLKIRSTKLEDSAMYFCATTGTILNTEAFFGQGTRLTVV.

The chain is built from TRBV30 and TRBJ1-2, with a tentative D call TRBD1 (6 bases). This CDR3 has 14 amino acids. Trimming removed 1 base from V and 2 bases from J, with 11 bases in between. Germline lookup yields CDR1 GTSNPN and CDR2 SVGIG (reference sequence). CDR3 nucleotide sequence: TGTGCCTGGAGTGCCGAAGGGGGAAACTATGGCTACACCTTC. Amino acids: CAWSAEGGNYGYTF.

V usage is TRBV6-1 and J usage is TRBJ2-1; 9 nucleotides align to TRBD1. V dropped 1 base and J dropped 2; count of bases not matched to a gene: 6. Germline CDR1 reads MNHNS; CDR2 reads SASEGT. This CDR3 contains 17 residues. The CDR3 reads CASSEVIGTGPYNEQFF. The CDR3 DNA reads as TGTGCCAGCAGTGAAGTTATTGGGACAGGGCCCTACAATGAGCAGTTCTTC.

This chain connects TRBV5-4 to TRBJ2-5; no clear D. Germline V CDR1 and CDR2: SGHNT, YYREEE (reference sequence). The V end was cut by 0 bases, the J end by 5 bases, with 11 bases between. CDR3 length: 14 residues. The CDR3 bases are TGTGCCAGCAGCTTGGCCGGTCCTTCGGAGACCCAGTACTTC. It yields the protein CASSLAGPSETQYF.

The chain links TRBV19 to TRBJ1-1; perhaps TRBD1 as D (5 bases). Germline-derived CDR1 and CDR2 are LNHDA and SQIVND (reference sequence). The V and J ends lost 3 bases and 1 base respectively, with 12 bases between them. CDR3 length: 15 residues. CDR3 amino acids: CASSILGRGNTEAFF. DNA for the CDR3: TGTGCCAGTAGTATCCTGGGGAGGGGGAACACTGAAGCTTTCTTT.

The table lists this clone with a few counts. The chain couples TRBV30 to TRBJ1-4; the match to TRBD1 covers 7 bases. Germline V gives CDR1 GTSNPN, CDR2 SVGIG (reference sequence). The CDR3 runs to 14 residues. V shed 0 bases, J shed 8 bases, and the junction held 6 bases outside the gene matches. The CDR3 DNA follows: TGTGCCTGGAGTGTTGGGACAGCCGACGAAAAACTGTTTTTT. It specifies CAWSVGTADEKLFF.

V is TRBV7-6 and J is TRBJ2-7; unclear D gene. Trimming took 3 bases from V and 7 from J, leaving 10 bases between them. The CDR3 is 12 residues long. From germline, CDR1 is SGHVS and CDR2 FNYEAQ. The CDR3: CASSFNFREQYF. CDR3 sequence (DNA): TGTGCCAGCAGCTTTAATTTTCGGGAGCAGTACTTC.

This chain links TRBV5-6 with TRBJ1-1, with D possibly TRBD1 on 5 matching bases. The CDR3 is made up of 14 amino acids. Per the germline V gene, CDR1 is SGHDT and CDR2 is YYEEEE. V lost 4 bases and J 1 base, leaving 11 bases between the germline ends. This chain's CDR3 is CASSKGLQNTEAFF. CDR3 sequence (DNA): TGTGCCAGCAGCAAGGGACTCCAGAACACTGAAGCTTTCTTT.

The V call is TRBV7-2, the J call TRBJ2-6; 7 bases are a match to TRBD1. Trimming cost V 2 bases and J 1 base; bases outside gene matches: 11. CDR3 length: 19 amino acids. Germline values: CDR1 SGHTA, CDR2 FQGNSA. CDR3: CASSLFHRTGLSGANVLTF. CDR3 DNA sequence: TGTGCCAGCAGCTTATTTCATAGGACAGGTCTATCTGGGGCCAACGTCCTGACTTTC.

This rearrangement joins TRBV4-2 to TRBJ2-2; TRBD2 matches 13 bases. This CDR3 comprises 18 residues. V was clipped by 0 bases and J by 6 bases; unmatched bases: 7. Germline V gene sequence: CDR1 LGHNA, CDR2 YNFKEQ. CDR3: CASSQETSGRAGSGELFF. The CDR3 coding sequence is TGTGCCAGCAGCCAAGAAACTAGCGGGAGGGCGGGATCCGGGGAGCTGTTTTTT.

With regard to this clone: At one of its ends the junction is not consistent with the germline gene, which may arise from a read error. V is TRBV25-1 and J is TRBJ2-1; D may be TRBD2 (6 bases). The CDR3 has 11 amino acids. Germline loops: CDR1 MGHDK, CDR2 SYGVNS. The chain's CDR3 is CASSATGLEVF. CDR3 DNA sequence: TGTGCCAGCAGTGCTACGGGACTCGAGGTCTTC.

The table lists this clone with a few counts. CDR3 nucleotides: TGTGCCAGCTCCTCCCACACTGAAGCTTTCTTT. It encodes CASSSHTEAFF. The chain couples TRBV7-8 to TRBJ1-1; no clear D. The CDR3 contains 11 residues. V lost 8 bases and J lost 3, with 7 bases in between. The germline CDR1 and CDR2 sequences are SGHVS and FQNEAQ.

The chain has TRBV10-3 and TRBJ2-7; 12 nucleotides align to TRBD1. Trimming cost V 4 bases and J 5 bases; bases outside gene matches: 6. The CDR3 sequence is 15 residues long. Germline V gives CDR1 ENHRY, CDR2 SYGVKD. Here the CDR3 reads CAISGPGTGGNEQYF. The CDR3 DNA follows: TGTGCCATCAGTGGACCCGGGACAGGGGGCAACGAGCAGTACTTC.

This chain uses TRBV19 with TRBJ1-5; 7 bases are shared with TRBD1. The V and J ends lost 7 bases and 5 bases, in that order; junction bases with no gene match: 5. Germline CDR1 is LNHDA and CDR2 is SQIVND (reference sequence). The length of the CDR3 is 13 residues. This chain's CDR3 is CASNRGPYQPQHF. The DNA for the CDR3 is TGTGCCAGTAACAGGGGTCCCTATCAGCCCCAGCATTTT.

V gene TRBV7-8 combines with J gene TRBJ2-7; D may be TRBD2 (5 bases). Germline CDR1 is SGHVS and CDR2 is FQNEAQ. The CDR3 has 13 amino acids. V dropped 3 bases and J dropped 2 bases, with 8 bases sitting between them. For the CDR3, the DNA is TGTGCCAGCAGCTTTAGCGTCCCCTACGAGCAGTACTTC. Translated, it gives CASSFSVPYEQYF.

This chain links TRBV18 with TRBJ2-5, with D possibly being TRBD2 (6 bases). The CDR3 consists of 14 residues. V lost 0 bases and J 5 bases, leaving 10 bases between the germline ends. Germline V gene sequence: CDR1 KGHSH, CDR2 LQKENI. The CDR3, as DNA: TGTGCCAGCTCACCACCGACTAGAGCTGAGACCCAGTACTTC. This encodes CASSPPTRAETQYF.

The V call is TRBV10-3, the J call TRBJ2-7; weak D call: TRBD1 (6 bases). There are 14 residues in the CDR3. Germline CDR1 is ENHRY and CDR2 is SYGVKD. Trimming shortened V by 8 bases and J by 6 bases, and 20 bases separated the two germline ends. The chain's CDR3 is CAISPRGPLPEQYF. For the CDR3, the DNA is TGTGCCATCTCGCCCAGGGGCCCTTTACCCGAGCAGTACTTC.

The rearrangement joins TRBV4-2 to TRBJ2-1; 7 bases are a match to TRBD2. Germline CDR1 is LGHNA and CDR2 is YNFKEQ. V lost 3 bases to trimming and J lost 10 bases; unmatched junction nucleotides: 12. The CDR3 length is 15 residues. Here the CDR3 DNA reads TGTGCCAGCAGCCATCCGACTAGCTCTTTGGGGGAGCAGTTCTTC. Translated, it gives CASSHPTSSLGEQFF.